This TCR beta chain was sequenced during a study of CXCR3-negative and CXCR3-positive naive CD8 T cells. Study-level findings and limits: A higher hydrophobicity marked the TRB CDR3s of CXCR3-positive naive cells versus CXCR3-negative naive cells.

Turning to this clonotype: Its antigen is not identified.

The CDR3 contains 11 residues. The germline gives CDR1 LNHDA, CDR2 SQIVND (reference sequence). Via 5' RACE with UMI labels, TRB cDNA libraries were prepared. TCRdb reprocessed the 5' RACE reads and keeps a single row for each CDR3 protein, giving no DNA. The table lists approximately 96,000 distinct CDR3 sequences, with 1.1% in the top ten. The chain carries TRBV19 and TRBJ2-7; TCRdb's D call of TRBD1 is untestable without DNA. Sequencing was done on a sample of naive CXCR3+ CD8+ T cells from blood. Subset: CD45RO-CCR7+CD27+CD95- naive CD8+ T cells expressing CXCR3 (TNR3+). This TCR was recovered from a human donor in good health. Some clones in this sample may be carry-over from other donors' samples. CDR3 loop: CASTLGGEQYF. Together with reference TRBV19 and TRBJ2-7, the CDR3 gives the full variable domain: DGGITQSPKYLFRKEGQNVTLSCEQNLNHDAMYWYRQDPGQGLRLIYYSQIVNDFQKGDIAEGYSVSREKKESFPLTVTSAQKNPTAFYLCASTLGGEQYFGPGTRLTVT.